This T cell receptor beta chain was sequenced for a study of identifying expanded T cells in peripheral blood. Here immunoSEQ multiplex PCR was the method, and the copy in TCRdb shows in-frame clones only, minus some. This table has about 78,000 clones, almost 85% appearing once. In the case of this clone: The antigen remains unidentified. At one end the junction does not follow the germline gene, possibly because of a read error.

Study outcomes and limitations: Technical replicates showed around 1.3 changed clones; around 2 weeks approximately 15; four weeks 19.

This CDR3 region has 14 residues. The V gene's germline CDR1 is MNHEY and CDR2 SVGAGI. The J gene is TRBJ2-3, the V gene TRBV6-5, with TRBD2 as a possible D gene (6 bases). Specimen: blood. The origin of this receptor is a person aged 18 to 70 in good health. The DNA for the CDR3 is TGTGCCAGCAGCTACTGGGGGGAAACAGATACGCAGTATTTT. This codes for CASSYWGETDTQYF.